This TCR beta chain was retrieved from a study of Graves' ophthalmopathy and Graves' hyperthyroidism. General study points: The majority of expanded thyroid clonotypes above 0.001 frequency also occurred in blood.

In germline, CDR1 is SGHVS, CDR2 FQNEAQ. V lost 1 base and J 5 bases, leaving 6 bases between the germline ends. CDR3 size: 12 residues. This clonotype was picked up many times. What it binds is not known. Scientists amplified the TCR beta CDR3 regions from RNA transcripts. RT-PCR in the first round used HTBI primers; a second-round multiplex PCR followed. One entry per CDR3 protein results from TCRdb running MiXCR on the multiplex PCR reads. The sample has a few hundred thousand distinct CDR3 sequences; over 20% are singletons. Hyperthyroidism patients were newly diagnosed, under 2 months' duration, aged 18 to 65. Orbital computed tomography and thyroid ultrasound, along with TRAb, serum thyroxine and clinical symptoms, underpinned diagnosis.

The TCR originated in a woman between 18 and 30 years old with stable Graves' hyperthyroidism. Sequenced: peripheral blood. This chain links TRBV7-8 with TRBJ2-7, with D possibly being TRBD1 or TRBD2 (5 bases each). CDR3 nucleotides: TGTGCCAGCAGCTTAGGAGGGGACGAGCAGTACTTC. This codes for CASSLGGDEQYF.